This T cell receptor beta chain was captured in a study of early stage breast cancer tumors. Overall study: Of 15 to 20 invasive breast tumors, about a dozen were hormone receptor-positive, HER2-negative.

Sequenced by immunoSEQ multiplex PCR; TCRdb stores in-frame clones only, minus some. Of tens of thousands of clones listed, approximately 79% are singletons. CDR3 length equals 12 residues. From germline, CDR1 is SGDLS and CDR2 YYNGEE. The ends were cut back, 4 bases at V and 9 bases at J, with 10 bases in the middle. Study results and caveats: Tumors had about 2.5-fold higher T cell density and higher clonality than adjacent normal breast tissue.

This clone turned up a few times. What it binds is unknown. The chain carries TRBV9 and TRBJ2-2; TRBD2 might be the D (5 bases). Sequenced: blood. The sequence was collected from a person between 55 and 69 years old with breast cancer. Here the CDR3 DNA reads TGTGCCAGCAGCACCGGGGTCCGGGAGCTGTTTTTT. Translated, it gives CASSTGVRELFF.